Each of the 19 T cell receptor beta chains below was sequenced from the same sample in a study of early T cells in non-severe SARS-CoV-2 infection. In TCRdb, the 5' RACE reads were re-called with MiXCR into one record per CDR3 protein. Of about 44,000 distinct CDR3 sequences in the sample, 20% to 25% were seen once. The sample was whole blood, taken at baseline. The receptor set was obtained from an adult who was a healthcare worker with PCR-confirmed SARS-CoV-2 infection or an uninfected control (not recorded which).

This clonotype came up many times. Here the CDR3 DNA reads TGTGCCAGCAGTTCAACTAGCGGGAGTTCCTACGAGCAGTACTTC. The encoded protein is CASSSTSGSSYEQYF. The chain is built from TRBV6-5 and TRBJ2-7; TRBD2 matches at 11 bases. The CDR3 sequence is 15 residues long. The germline V gene encodes CDR1 MNHEY and CDR2 SVGAGI. With 4 bases clipped from V and 1 base from J, the junction kept 3 bases outside the gene matches.

The CDR3 protein is CASSQLDGYEQYF. The CDR3 region has the DNA TGTGCCAGCAGCCAGCTGGACGGGTACGAGCAGTACTTC. V is TRBV3-1 and J is TRBJ2-7; D gene unclear. CDR3 size: 13 residues. Trimming left V 3 bases short and J 4 bases short, with 10 bases between. Germline V lookup: CDR1 LGHDT, CDR2 YNNKEL (reference sequence).

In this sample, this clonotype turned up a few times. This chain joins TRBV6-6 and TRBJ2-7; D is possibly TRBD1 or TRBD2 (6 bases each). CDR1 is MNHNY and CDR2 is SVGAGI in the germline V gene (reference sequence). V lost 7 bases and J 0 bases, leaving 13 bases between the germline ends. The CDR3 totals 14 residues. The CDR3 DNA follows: TGTGCCAGCATTCCCAGGGGAGGCTCCTACGAGCAGTACTTC. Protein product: CASIPRGGSYEQYF.

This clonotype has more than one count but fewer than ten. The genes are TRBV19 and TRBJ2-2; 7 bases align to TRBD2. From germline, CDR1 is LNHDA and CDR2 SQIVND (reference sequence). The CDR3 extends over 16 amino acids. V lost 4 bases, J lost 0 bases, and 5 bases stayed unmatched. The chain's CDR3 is CASSSSGLSNTGELFF. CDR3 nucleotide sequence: TGTGCCAGTAGTAGTAGCGGGCTTTCGAACACCGGGGAGCTGTTTTTT. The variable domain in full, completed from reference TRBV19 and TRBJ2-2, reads DGGITQSPKYLFRKEGQNVTLSCEQNLNHDAMYWYRQDPGQGLRLIYYSQIVNDFQKGDIAEGYSVSREKKESFPLTVTSAQKNPTAFYLCASSSSGLSNTGELFFGEGSRLTVL.

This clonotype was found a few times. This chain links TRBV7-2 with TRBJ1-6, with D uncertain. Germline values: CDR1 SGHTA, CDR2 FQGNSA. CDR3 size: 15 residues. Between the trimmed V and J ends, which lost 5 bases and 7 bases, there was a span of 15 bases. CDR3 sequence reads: CASSPVAVSNSPLHF. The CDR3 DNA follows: TGTGCCAGCAGCCCCGTAGCTGTGAGCAATTCACCCCTCCACTTT.

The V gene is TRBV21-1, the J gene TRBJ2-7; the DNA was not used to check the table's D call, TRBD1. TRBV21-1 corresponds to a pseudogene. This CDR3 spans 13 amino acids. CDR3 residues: CASSCASSYEQYF. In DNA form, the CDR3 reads TGTGCCAGCAGCTGCGCCAGCTCCTACGAGCAGTACTTC.

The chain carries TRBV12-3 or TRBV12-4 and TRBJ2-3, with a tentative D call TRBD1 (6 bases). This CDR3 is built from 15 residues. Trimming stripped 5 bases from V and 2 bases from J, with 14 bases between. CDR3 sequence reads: CASSPRGQHTDTQYF. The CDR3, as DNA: TGTGCCAGCAGTCCGCGTGGACAGCACACAGATACGCAGTATTTT.

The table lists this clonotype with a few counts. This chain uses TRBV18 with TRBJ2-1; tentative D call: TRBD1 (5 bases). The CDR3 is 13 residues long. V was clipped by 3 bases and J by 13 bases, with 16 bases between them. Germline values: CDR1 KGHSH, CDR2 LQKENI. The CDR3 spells CASSPGPALFQFF. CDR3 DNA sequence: TGTGCCAGCTCACCGGGGCCAGCCCTCTTCCAGTTCTTC. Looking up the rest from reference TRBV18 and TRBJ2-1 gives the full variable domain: NAGVMQNPRHLVRRRGQEARLRCSPMKGHSHVYWYRQLPEEGLKFMVYLQKENIIDESGMPKERFSAEFPKEGPSILRIQQVVRGDSAAYFCASSPGPALFQFFGPGTRLTVL.

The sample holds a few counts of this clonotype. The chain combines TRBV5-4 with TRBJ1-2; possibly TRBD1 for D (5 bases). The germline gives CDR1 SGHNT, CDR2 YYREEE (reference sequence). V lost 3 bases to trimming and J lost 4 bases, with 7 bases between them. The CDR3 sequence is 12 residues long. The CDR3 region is CASSSRAYGYTF. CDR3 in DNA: TGTGCCAGCAGCTCCAGGGCCTATGGCTACACCTTC.

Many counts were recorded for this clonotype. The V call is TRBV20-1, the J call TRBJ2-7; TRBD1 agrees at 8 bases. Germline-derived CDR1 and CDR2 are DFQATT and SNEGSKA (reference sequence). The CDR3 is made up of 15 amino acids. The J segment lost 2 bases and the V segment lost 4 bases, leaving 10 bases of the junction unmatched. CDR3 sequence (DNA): TGCAGTGCTATTAGACAGGGGCAGGGGACCTACGAGCAGTACTTC. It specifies CSAIRQGQGTYEQYF.

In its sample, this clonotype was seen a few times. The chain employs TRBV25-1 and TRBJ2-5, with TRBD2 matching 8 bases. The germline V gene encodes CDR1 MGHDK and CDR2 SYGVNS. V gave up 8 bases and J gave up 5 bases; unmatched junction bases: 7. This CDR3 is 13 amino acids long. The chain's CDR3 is CASSGGARETQYF. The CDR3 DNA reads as TGTGCCAGCTCCGGGGGGGCCCGGGAGACCCAGTACTTC.

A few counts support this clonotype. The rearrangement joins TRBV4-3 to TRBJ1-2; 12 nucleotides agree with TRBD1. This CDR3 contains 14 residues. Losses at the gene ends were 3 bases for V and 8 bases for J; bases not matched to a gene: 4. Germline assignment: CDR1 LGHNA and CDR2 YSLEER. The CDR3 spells CASSQGQGARGYTF. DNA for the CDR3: TGCGCCAGCAGCCAGGGACAGGGGGCGCGAGGCTACACCTTC.

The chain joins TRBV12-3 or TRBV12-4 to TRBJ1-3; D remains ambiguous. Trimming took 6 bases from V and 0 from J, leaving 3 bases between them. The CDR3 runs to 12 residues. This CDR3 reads CASSPSGNTIYF. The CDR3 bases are TGTGCCAGCAGCCCCTCTGGAAACACCATATATTTT.

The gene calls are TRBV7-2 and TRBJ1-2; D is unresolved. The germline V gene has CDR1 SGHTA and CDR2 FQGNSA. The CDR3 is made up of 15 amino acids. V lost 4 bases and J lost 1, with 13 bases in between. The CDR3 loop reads CASSSPTLYNYGYTF. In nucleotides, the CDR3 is TGTGCCAGCAGCTCCCCGACACTGTATAACTATGGCTACACCTTC.

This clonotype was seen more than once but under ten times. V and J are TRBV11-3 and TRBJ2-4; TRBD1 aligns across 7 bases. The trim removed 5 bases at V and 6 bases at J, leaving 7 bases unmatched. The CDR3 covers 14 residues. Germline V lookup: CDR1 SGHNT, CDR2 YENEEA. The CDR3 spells CASSPQGVGNIQYF. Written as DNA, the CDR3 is TGTGCCAGCAGCCCCCAGGGGGTTGGAAACATTCAGTACTTC. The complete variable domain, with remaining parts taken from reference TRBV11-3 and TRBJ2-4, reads EAGVVQSPRYKIIEKKQPVAFWCNPISGHNTLYWYLQNLGQGPELLIRYENEEAVDDSQLPKDRFSAERLKGVDSTLKIQPAELGDSAVYLCASSPQGVGNIQYFGAGTRLSVL.

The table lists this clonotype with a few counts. Here the CDR3 reads CASSQDGAGGGYNEQFF. As DNA, the CDR3 is TGCGCCAGCAGCCAAGACGGCGCAGGGGGCGGATACAATGAGCAGTTCTTC. J is TRBJ2-1 and V is TRBV4-1; 8 bases align to TRBD1. The V gene end was trimmed by 0 bases and the J gene end by 4 bases; junction bases not matched to a gene: 8. Germline V gene sequence: CDR1 MGHRA, CDR2 YSYEKL. This CDR3 region has 17 residues.

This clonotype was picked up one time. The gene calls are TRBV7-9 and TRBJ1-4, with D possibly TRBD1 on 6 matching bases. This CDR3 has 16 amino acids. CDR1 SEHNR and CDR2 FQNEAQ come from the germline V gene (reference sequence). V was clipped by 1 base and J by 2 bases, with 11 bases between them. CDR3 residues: CASSLDRALTNEKLFF. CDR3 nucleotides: TGTGCCAGCAGCTTAGACAGGGCCCTGACTAATGAAAAACTGTTTTTT.

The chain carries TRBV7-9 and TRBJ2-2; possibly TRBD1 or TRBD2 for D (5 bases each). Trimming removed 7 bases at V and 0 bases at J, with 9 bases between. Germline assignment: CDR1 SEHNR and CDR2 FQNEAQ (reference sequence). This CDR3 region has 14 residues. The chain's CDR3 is CASIGTANTGELFF. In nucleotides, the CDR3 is TGTGCCAGCATCGGGACCGCGAACACCGGGGAGCTGTTTTTT.

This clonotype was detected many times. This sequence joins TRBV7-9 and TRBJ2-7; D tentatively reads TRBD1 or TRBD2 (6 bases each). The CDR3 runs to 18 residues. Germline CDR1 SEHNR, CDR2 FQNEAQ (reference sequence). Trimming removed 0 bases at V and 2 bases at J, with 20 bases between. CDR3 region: CASSLAILWEDSAYEQYF. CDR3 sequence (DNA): TGTGCCAGCAGCTTAGCCATCCTCTGGGAGGACAGCGCCTACGAGCAGTACTTC.